The 22 T cell receptor beta chains presented below share a single source sample, sequenced in a study of metastatic and nonmetastatic thyroid tumors. TCRdb re-called clones from the PCR reads using MiXCR. The sample holds over 65,000 clones, under 15% seen once. Before thyroid surgery, none of the patients had received any treatment. Sequencing used tumor tissue. The receptor set was obtained from a female donor with papillary thyroid cancer or a benign thyroid nodule (not recorded which). Some clones in this sample may be carry-over from other donors' samples.

This clone was counted a few times. At one boundary the junction diverges from the germline segment, which might be a read error. The chain joins TRBV10-2 to TRBJ2-7; no reliable D call. The germline CDR1 and CDR2 sequences are WSHSY and SAAADI. CDR3 length: 15 amino acids. For the CDR3, the DNA is TGCGCCAGCAGCTCCTCCCCGGCGGTGTCCTACGATCAGTACTTC. Its translation is CASSSSPAVSYDQYF.

This clone has a handful of counts. At one end, the junction sequence differs from germline, possibly due to a read error. The rearrangement uses TRBV6-5 and TRBJ1-5; TRBD1 matches 12 bases. Per germline, CDR1 MNHEY and CDR2 SVGAGI. The CDR3 is made up of 16 amino acids. CDR3 nucleotides: TGTGCCAGCAGCTACCCCGGGACAGGGGGCGATCATCCCCAGCATTTT. Amino acid sequence: CASSYPGTGGDHPQHF.

In its sample, this clone was seen a few times. The chain has TRBV28 and TRBJ1-6; TRBD1 is a possible D gene (5 bases). V lost 7 bases, J lost 11 bases, and 18 bases lay in between. Germline V lookup: CDR1 MDHEN, CDR2 SYDVKM. The CDR3 runs to 14 residues. The DNA of the CDR3 is TGTGCCAGCATTATACATACAGGTGGAACACCCCTCCACTTT. Protein: CASIIHTGGTPLHF.

On this clone itself: This sequence may be a read error, since a much larger clone differs from it by one base. Within the sample, other DNA sequences also encode this same CDR3. The chain has TRBV10-3 and TRBJ2-1, with D perhaps matching TRBD2 (6 bases). Germline V gives CDR1 ENHRY, CDR2 SYGVKD. The CDR3 contains 16 residues. Trimming pared 4 bases from V and 5 bases from J, leaving 18 bases between. CDR3 region: CAISVFSGTGHNEQFF. CDR3 DNA sequence: TGTGCCATCAGTGTTTTTAGCGGTACTGGACACAATGAGCAGTTCTTC.

This clone showed up many times. The chain employs TRBV20-1 and TRBJ2-3, with TRBD2 identical over 7 bases. The CDR3 consists of 15 residues. J was trimmed by 0 bases and V by 3 bases; bases with no gene match: 6. Per germline, CDR1 DFQATT and CDR2 SNEGSKA (reference sequence). The CDR3 sequence: CSASKASGSTDTQYF. Here the CDR3 DNA reads TGCAGTGCTAGTAAAGCTAGCGGTAGCACAGATACGCAGTATTTT.

This clone occurred many times. J is TRBJ2-1 and V is TRBV18, with 10 nucleotides matching TRBD2. V trimming: 3 bases; J trimming: 1 base; junction bases outside the gene matches: 3. The V gene's germline CDR1 is KGHSH and CDR2 LQKENI. This CDR3 spans 16 amino acids. Written as DNA, the CDR3 is TGTGCCAGCTCACCCGGACTAGCGGAATCCTACAATGAGCAGTTCTTC. Translated: CASSPGLAESYNEQFF.

This clone was seen at least ten times. The rearrangement uses TRBV9 and TRBJ2-1, with 7 bases lining up with TRBD2. V was pared by 1 base and J by 8 bases, with 15 bases of the junction left unmatched. The CDR3 runs to 17 residues. Germline V lookup: CDR1 SGDLS, CDR2 YYNGEE. DNA of the CDR3: TGTGCCAGCAGCGTATTGACGGGAGGTATACTGTTTGATGAGCAGTTCTTC. Residues: CASSVLTGGILFDEQFF.

This clone was counted ten times or more. The chain employs TRBV2 and TRBJ2-3; D is unresolved. Trimming took 4 bases from V and 1 from J, leaving 9 bases between them. This CDR3 has 14 residues. Germline values: CDR1 SNHLY, CDR2 FYNNEI. CDR3 protein: CASSADRGTDTQYF. The CDR3 region has the DNA TGTGCCAGCAGTGCGGACCGCGGCACAGATACGCAGTATTTT.

This clone has ten or more counts. The gene calls are TRBV28 and TRBJ1-2; D perhaps matches TRBD1 (5 bases). The CDR3 sequence is 13 residues long. V lost 2 bases to trimming and J lost 5 bases, with 9 bases between them. Germline loops: CDR1 MDHEN, CDR2 SYDVKM. The CDR3 loop is CASSLVRGYGYTF. DNA of the CDR3: TGTGCCAGCAGTTTAGTTAGGGGATATGGCTACACCTTC.

This clone turned up a few times. The chain links TRBV12-5 to TRBJ1-5, with D maybe TRBD1 (5 bases). Per the germline V gene, CDR1 is LGHNT and CDR2 is FRNRAP. The CDR3 totals 15 residues. V was trimmed by 3 bases and J by 5 bases, leaving 14 bases between them. CDR3 in amino acids: CASGFVGTGDQPQHF. CDR3 bases: TGTGCTAGTGGTTTTGTAGGGACTGGCGATCAGCCCCAGCATTTT.

In its sample, this clone was seen many times. This chain links TRBV6-1 with TRBJ1-2; D unresolved. CDR1 and CDR2 from the germline V gene are MNHNS and SASEGT. The germline V and J ends were trimmed by 5 bases and 2 bases, with 12 bases remaining between them. This CDR3 contains 14 residues. The CDR3 DNA is TGTGCCAGCAGTACCCGGGGTACAAACTATGGCTACACCTTC. Protein sequence: CASSTRGTNYGYTF.

In its sample, this clone was seen a few times. This sequence may be a read error, since a much larger clone differs from it by one base. Other DNA sequences within the sample encode an identical CDR3. The rearrangement uses TRBV12-5 and TRBJ1-5, with D perhaps matching TRBD1 (5 bases). Trimming removed 3 bases at V and 10 bases at J, with 13 bases between. The germline gives CDR1 LGHNT, CDR2 FRNRAP. This CDR3 spans 13 amino acids. CDR3 sequence (DNA): TGTGCTAGTGGTTTAGGGGAAGGTGCTCCCCAGCATTTT. Its translation is CASGLGEGAPQHF.

This clone was counted at least ten times. This rearrangement joins TRBV28 to TRBJ1-1; the D is unclear. The V gene's germline CDR1 is MDHEN and CDR2 SYDVKM. Trimming removed 5 bases from V and 4 bases from J, with 8 bases in between. There are 12 residues in the CDR3. CDR3 residues: CASSSATTEAFF. CDR3 in DNA: TGTGCCAGCAGTAGTGCGACCACTGAAGCTTTCTTT.

This clone was observed many times. The V and J genes are TRBV6-1 and TRBJ2-7; D possibly uses TRBD1 or TRBD2 (5 bases each). Looked up from germline, CDR1 is MNHNS and CDR2 is SASEGT. CDR3 size: 14 residues. Trimming stripped 2 bases from V and 6 bases from J, with 14 bases between. CDR3 bases: TGTGCCAGCAGTGAACCGGGACGAAGCCCCGAGCAGTACTTC. It specifies CASSEPGRSPEQYF.

This clone was observed many times. The V call is TRBV19, the J call TRBJ2-2; D possibly corresponds to TRBD1 (6 bases). The CDR3 runs 13 residues. The germline V gene has CDR1 LNHDA and CDR2 SQIVND (reference sequence). CDR3 amino acids: CGITNRDTGELFF. As DNA, the CDR3 is TGTGGTATAACCAACAGGGACACCGGGGAGCTGTTTTTT.

The table lists this clone with a few counts. The junction does not match germline at one end; this may be a read error. This rearrangement joins TRBV6-4 to TRBJ2-6; the match to TRBD1 covers 9 bases. The CDR3 is made up of 17 amino acids. Germline V gives CDR1 MRHNA, CDR2 SNTAGT. CDR3 nucleotide sequence: TGTGCCAGCAGTCCGGGACAGGGACTCTCTGGGTCCAACGTCCTGACTTTC. This sequence encodes CASSPGQGLSGSNVLTF.

This clone was seen many times. The genes are TRBV30 and TRBJ1-1; 8 bases align to TRBD1. Germline trimming cut 5 bases from V and 4 bases from J; bases unmatched to any gene: 3. Germline V CDR1 and CDR2: GTSNPN, SVGIG (reference sequence). The CDR3 covers 12 residues. The CDR3 DNA reads as TGTGCCTGGGCGACAGGGGCCACTGAAGCTTTCTTT. Its protein is CAWATGATEAFF.

The chain links TRBV6-5 to TRBJ2-7; 11 bases map to TRBD1. The J segment lost 6 bases and the V segment lost 0 bases, leaving 1 base of the junction unmatched. The CDR3 runs 14 residues. CDR1 and CDR2 (germline): MNHEY, SVGAGI. CDR3 bases: TGTGCCAGCAGTTACTCGGGGACAGGGGGCGAGCAGTACTTC. Amino acid sequence: CASSYSGTGGEQYF.

This clone was seen repeatedly, ten times or more. The gene calls are TRBV20-1 and TRBJ1-2; D is perhaps TRBD1 (6 bases). V was shortened by 0 bases and J by 8 bases, with 13 bases between the two germline ends. Per germline, CDR1 DFQATT and CDR2 SNEGSKA (reference sequence). This CDR3 comprises 13 residues. CDR3 amino acids: CSARDLGGLGYTF. The CDR3 DNA follows: TGCAGTGCTAGAGATTTAGGGGGTTTAGGCTACACCTTC.

This clone was recorded once. This same CDR3 is encoded by further DNA sequences in the sample. This rearrangement joins TRBV2 to TRBJ2-7; the D gene is possibly TRBD2 (5 bases). The CDR3 consists of 16 residues. V was cut by 0 bases and J by 7 bases, with 19 bases left in between. Germline V gives CDR1 SNHLY, CDR2 FYNNEI. CDR3 in amino acids: CASSEARAEVRGEQYF. Here the CDR3 DNA reads TGTGCCAGCAGTGAAGCTAGAGCGGAAGTCAGAGGAGAGCAGTACTTC.

This clone was seen at least ten times. The rearrangement joins TRBV4-1 to TRBJ2-1; weak D call: TRBD2 (6 bases). Germline-derived CDR1 and CDR2 are MGHRA and YSYEKL. The V end was cut by 3 bases, the J end by 6 bases, with 9 bases between. The CDR3 totals 13 residues. The CDR3 here is CASSHLAFNEQFF. The DNA of the CDR3 is TGCGCCAGCAGCCATCTAGCGTTCAATGAGCAGTTCTTC.

This clone appeared many times. V and J are TRBV6-1 and TRBJ1-3; D call uncertain. Germline CDR1 and CDR2: MNHNS and SASEGT. Trimming pared 2 bases from V and 3 bases from J, leaving 14 bases between. The CDR3 totals 16 residues. CDR3 in amino acids: CASSESPWPGGNTIYF. In nucleotides, the CDR3 is TGTGCCAGCAGTGAAAGTCCCTGGCCCGGTGGAAACACCATATATTTT.